One and the same sample provided the 32 T cell receptor beta chains below, sequenced in a study of beta chain features in type 1 diabetes. The whole isolated RNA underwent reverse transcription, so sequencing captured expressed TCRB transcripts. Data came from immunoSEQ multiplex PCR; TCRdb stores just in-frame clones and leaves some out. The table lists approximately 150,000 clones, about 10% of them singletons. Material: naive CD4+ T cells from blood. These receptors came from a man between 18 and 35 years old in good health.

This chain connects TRBV5-1 to TRBJ2-3; 9 bases agree with TRBD1. Germline V lookup: CDR1 SGHRS, CDR2 YFSETQ. V dropped 0 bases and J dropped 4; count of bases not matched to a gene: 0. The length of the CDR3 is 14 residues. CDR3 nucleotides: TGCGCCAGCAGCTTGGGGGACAGGGCAGATACGCAGTATTTT. As protein: CASSLGDRADTQYF. Together with reference TRBV5-1 and TRBJ2-3, the CDR3 gives the full variable domain: KAGVTQTPRYLIKTRGQQVTLSCSPISGHRSVSWYQQTPGQGLQFLFEYFSETQRNKGNFPGRFSGRQFSNSRSEMNVSTLELGDSALYLCASSLGDRADTQYFGPGTRLTVL.

This clone was counted between two and nine times. This chain uses TRBV19 with TRBJ1-5; D remains unclear. Germline V gene lookup returns CDR1 LNHDA and CDR2 SQIVND (reference sequence). Deletions cut 0 bases from V and 5 bases from J, with 17 bases between. The CDR3 is 17 residues long. This CDR3 reads CASSIDGNSRNYQPQHF. In DNA, the CDR3 is TGTGCCAGTAGTATAGATGGAAACAGCAGGAATTATCAGCCCCAGCATTTT.

This chain connects TRBV27 to TRBJ1-5; D possibly corresponds to TRBD1 (6 bases). V lost 8 bases to trimming and J lost 6 bases, with 17 bases between them. The CDR3 has 14 residues. Looked up from germline, CDR1 is MNHEY and CDR2 is SMNVEV (reference sequence). CDR3 region: CASGLWGQGQPQHF. The CDR3 bases are TGTGCCAGCGGCCTGTGGGGGCAGGGTCAGCCCCAGCATTTT.

This clone was recorded a few times. The rearrangement uses TRBV7-6 and TRBJ2-7, with D perhaps TRBD1 (6 bases). V was shortened by 2 bases and J by 1 base, with 9 bases between the two germline ends. Germline assignment: CDR1 SGHVS and CDR2 FNYEAQ. This CDR3 has 14 residues. The CDR3 protein is CASSLSQGSYEQYF. The CDR3 nucleotides read TGTGCCAGCAGCTTATCCCAGGGGTCCTACGAGCAGTACTTC.

This clone was counted between two and nine times. The genes are TRBV5-1 and TRBJ2-5, with D maybe TRBD1 (6 bases). V lost 4 bases, J lost 2 bases, and 9 bases lay in between. This CDR3 has 13 residues. The V gene's germline CDR1 is SGHRS and CDR2 YFSETQ. The CDR3 DNA is TGCGCCAGCAGCCGGGACACACAAGAGACCCAGTACTTC. Translation gives CASSRDTQETQYF.

This chain links TRBV19 with TRBJ2-3; perhaps TRBD1 as D (6 bases). The CDR3 totals 20 residues. In germline, CDR1 is LNHDA, CDR2 SQIVND (reference sequence). Trimming took off 3 bases at V and 0 bases at J, with 25 bases between the two ends. This chain's CDR3 is CASSIEGQGRSFSSTDTQYF. The CDR3 nucleotides read TGTGCCAGTAGTATCGAGGGGCAGGGGCGCTCGTTCTCTAGCACAGATACGCAGTATTTT.

This clone has only a few counts. The chain couples TRBV7-2 to TRBJ2-1, with TRBD2 matching 14 bases. The germline V gene encodes CDR1 SGHTA and CDR2 FQGNSA. V lost 5 bases and J lost 0; bases outside the gene matches: 9. The CDR3 is 19 amino acids. CDR3 DNA sequence: TGTGCCAGCAGCCCTCCGGGACTAGCGGGGGCGGGCTCCTACAATGAGCAGTTCTTC. This encodes CASSPPGLAGAGSYNEQFF.

This clone was seen repeatedly, ten times or more. The rearrangement joins TRBV30 to TRBJ2-7; 8 bases agree with TRBD1. Germline-derived CDR1 and CDR2 are GTSNPN and SVGIG (reference sequence). V gave up 0 bases and J gave up 5 bases; unmatched junction bases: 3. The CDR3 runs 13 residues. The CDR3 nucleotides read TGTGCCTGGAGTGTTTCAGGGGGCAACGAGCAGTACTTC. Translating it yields CAWSVSGGNEQYF.

V is TRBV7-3 and J is TRBJ2-3; 7 nucleotides align to TRBD2. Germline V CDR1 and CDR2: SGHTA, FQGTGA. Trimming took 2 bases from V and 5 from J; bases not matched to a gene: 4. The CDR3 is made up of 14 amino acids. The CDR3 sequence: CASSLGLAVDTQYF. In nucleotides, the CDR3 is TGTGCCAGCAGCTTAGGGCTAGCGGTAGATACGCAGTATTTT.

A few counts support this clone. The V call is TRBV18, the J call TRBJ1-5; 11 bases line up with TRBD1. J lost 6 bases, V lost 5 bases, and 6 bases had no gene match. There are 15 residues in the CDR3. Per germline, CDR1 KGHSH and CDR2 LQKENI. CDR3 in amino acids: CASSRDRGSGQPQHF. CDR3 bases: TGTGCCAGCTCAAGGGACAGGGGGTCGGGTCAGCCCCAGCATTTT.

The chain combines TRBV6-5 with TRBJ2-5, with D possibly being TRBD1 (6 bases). The assigned J gene may be wrong: the sequence end matches TRBJ2-7 better. There are 13 residues in the CDR3. CDR1 and CDR2 from the germline V gene are MNHEY and SVGAGI. CDR3 loop: CASSRDTLYEQYF. The CDR3 DNA follows: TGTGCCAGCAGCCGGGACACGCTTTACGAGCAGTACTTC.

This clone has only a few counts. The V gene is TRBV7-2, the J gene TRBJ2-2, with 8 bases fitting TRBD1. Germline CDR1 SGHTA, CDR2 FQGNSA. The CDR3 contains 16 residues. Trimming removed 2 bases from V and 8 bases from J; junction bases left unmatched: 10. The CDR3, as DNA: TGTGCCAGCAGCTTATGGGTGCAGGGGGCGCGAGGGGAGCTGTTTTTT. Amino acid sequence: CASSLWVQGARGELFF.

The chain joins TRBV27 to TRBJ1-3, with 9 positions matching TRBD1. Germline CDR1 reads MNHEY; CDR2 reads SMNVEV (reference sequence). The V gene end was trimmed by 5 bases and the J gene end by 8 bases; junction bases not matched to a gene: 7. The CDR3 covers 14 residues. The chain's CDR3 is CASSHRGHEDTIYF. CDR3 nucleotides: TGTGCCAGCAGTCACAGGGGGCACGAGGACACCATATATTTT.

This clone was detected a few times. The chain recombines TRBV18 with TRBJ1-6, with D tentatively TRBD1 (5 bases). Germline CDR1 is KGHSH and CDR2 is LQKENI. V shed 0 bases and J shed 9 bases, with 12 bases lying between them. The CDR3 has 15 residues. CDR3 sequence reads: CASSPPSGQGSPLHF. The CDR3 nucleotides read TGTGCCAGCTCACCACCCTCAGGTCAGGGTTCACCCCTCCACTTT.

The chain uses TRBV15 and TRBJ2-2, with D tentatively TRBD1 (6 bases). The CDR3 runs to 18 residues. The germline V and J ends were trimmed by 0 bases and 5 bases, with 19 bases remaining between them. CDR1 is LNHNV, CDR2 YYDKDF, per germline (reference sequence). The CDR3 DNA follows: TGTGCCACCAGCAGAGATAAGTTCAGGGGCGCATGGACCGGGGAGCTGTTTTTT. The encoded protein is CATSRDKFRGAWTGELFF.

The V gene is TRBV9, the J gene TRBJ2-1; 7 bases are a match to TRBD1. The CDR3 is 17 amino acids. In germline, CDR1 is SGDLS, CDR2 YYNGEE. Germline trimming cut 3 bases from V and 2 bases from J; bases unmatched to any gene: 11. Here the CDR3 reads CASSADTGTATYNEQFF. The CDR3 region has the DNA TGTGCCAGCAGCGCCGACACCGGGACAGCTACCTACAATGAGCAGTTCTTC.

This chain joins TRBV5-4 and TRBJ2-5; the D is unclear. Trimming pared 1 base from V and 9 bases from J, leaving 19 bases between. The CDR3 is 15 amino acids. Germline CDR1 is SGHNT and CDR2 is YYREEE (reference sequence). DNA for the CDR3: TGTGCCAGCAGCTTGACCTCCGGGTCGAGTCAGCCCCAGTACTTC. Translated: CASSLTSGSSQPQYF.

J is TRBJ2-3 and V is TRBV6-5; possible D gene TRBD1, 6 bases. V was cut by 0 bases and J by 6 bases, with 13 bases left in between. Germline CDR1 MNHEY, CDR2 SVGAGI. The CDR3 is 15 amino acids. The CDR3 loop reads CASSYSRWGPDTQYF. The CDR3 DNA reads as TGTGCCAGCAGTTACTCGAGATGGGGGCCGGATACGCAGTATTTT.

This clone was observed a few times. The V call is TRBV7-3, the J call TRBJ1-2; D is unclear. The CDR3 covers 14 residues. The germline V and J ends were trimmed by 0 bases and 8 bases, with 13 bases remaining between them. Germline assignment: CDR1 SGHTA and CDR2 FQGTGA. The DNA for the CDR3 is TGTGCCAGCAGCTTAACCGGCGGAACGGGGGGCTACACCTTC. Translated: CASSLTGGTGGYTF.

This rearrangement joins TRBV5-5 to TRBJ1-5; 9 bases line up with TRBD1. CDR1 is SGHKS, CDR2 YYEKEE, per germline (reference sequence). This CDR3 has 18 amino acids. J lost 2 bases, V lost 4 bases, and 13 bases had no gene match. Here the CDR3 reads CASSPGQGVGVGNQPQHF. The CDR3 region has the DNA TGTGCCAGCAGCCCGGGACAGGGTGTTGGCGTCGGCAATCAGCCCCAGCATTTT.

Written as DNA, the CDR3 is TGCAGCGTCCCCTCGACAGGGGGCAATGAGCAGTTCTTC. It specifies CSVPSTGGNEQFF. The chain has TRBV29-1 and TRBJ2-1; 9 bases align to TRBD1. Germline CDR1 reads SQVTM; CDR2 reads ANQGSEA. The CDR3 extends over 13 amino acids. V shed 6 bases and J 6 bases; nucleotides not matched to a gene: 6.

This chain connects TRBV7-9 to TRBJ1-1; tentative D call: TRBD1 (5 bases). The CDR3 consists of 12 residues. V shed 1 base and J shed 8 bases, with 8 bases lying between them. Germline CDR1 is SEHNR and CDR2 is FQNEAQ (reference sequence). DNA of the CDR3: TGTGCCAGCAGCTTAGGGGGCCTGGAAGCTTTCTTT. Protein sequence: CASSLGGLEAFF.

This clone has a handful of counts. V and J are TRBV10-3 and TRBJ2-3, with D possibly TRBD1 on 6 matching bases. Between the trimmed V and J ends, which lost 3 bases and 2 bases, there was a span of 12 bases. The CDR3 has 15 amino acids. In germline, CDR1 is ENHRY, CDR2 SYGVKD. The CDR3 DNA reads TGTGCCATCAGTGACGGGACAAGAATCACAGATACGCAGTATTTT. Protein: CAISDGTRITDTQYF.

The V and J genes are TRBV14 and TRBJ1-6, with 8 bases aligning to TRBD1. The CDR3 is made up of 14 amino acids. Trimming cost V 5 bases and J 7 bases; bases outside gene matches: 4. Germline V gene sequence: CDR1 SGHDN, CDR2 FVKESK. CDR3 amino acids: CASSTRQGNSPLHF. DNA of the CDR3: TGTGCCAGCAGCACCCGACAGGGGAATTCACCCCTCCACTTT.

The chain uses TRBV18 and TRBJ2-7, with 8 bases fitting TRBD2. V lost 4 bases and J lost 0; bases outside the gene matches: 8. This CDR3 has 16 amino acids. Germline V gene sequence: CDR1 KGHSH, CDR2 LQKENI. CDR3 nucleotides: TGTGCCAGCTCACGGGCCAGGACTAGCTCCTCCTACGAGCAGTACTTC. Translation: CASSRARTSSSYEQYF.

This clone was observed a handful of times. V gene TRBV5-1 combines with J gene TRBJ1-2, with a tentative D call TRBD1 (6 bases). CDR1 is SGHRS and CDR2 is YFSETQ in the germline V gene. Trimming left V 1 base short and J 5 bases short, with 12 bases between. The CDR3 spans 14 residues. The CDR3 sequence is CASSLPGGAYGYTF. The CDR3 DNA reads TGCGCCAGCAGCTTGCCTGGGGGGGCGTATGGCTACACCTTC.

The CDR3 sequence: CASSYSNRVREAFF. CDR3 DNA sequence: TGTGCCAGCAGTTACTCCAACAGGGTCAGAGAAGCTTTCTTT. This chain uses TRBV6-5 with TRBJ1-1, with D possibly TRBD1 on 6 matching bases. The ends were cut back, 0 bases at V and 8 bases at J, with 13 bases in the middle. CDR3 length equals 14 residues. From germline, CDR1 is MNHEY and CDR2 SVGAGI.

The J gene is TRBJ1-6, the V gene TRBV19; D perhaps matches TRBD1 (6 bases). Trimming left V 7 bases short and J 8 bases short, with 12 bases between. The germline V gene encodes CDR1 LNHDA and CDR2 SQIVND (reference sequence). CDR3 length equals 13 residues. Here the CDR3 reads CASKPGHYSPLHF. The CDR3 DNA is TGTGCCAGTAAACCGGGACATTATTCACCCCTCCACTTT.

In its sample, this clone was seen a few times. The chain combines TRBV10-2 with TRBJ2-3, with 13 bases that match TRBD2. The germline gives CDR1 WSHSY, CDR2 SAAADI. This CDR3 region has 16 residues. Unmatched junction bases numbered 8, after V lost 10 bases and J lost 1 base. The CDR3 nucleotides read TGCGCCACGACTAGCGGGGGGAGTAGCGGCACAGATACGCAGTATTTT. Encoded protein: CATTSGGSSGTDTQYF.

The CDR3 DNA sequence: TGTGCCAGCAGCTTAGCGGTCAGGTTAATTCAGTACTTC. Its translation: CASSLAVRLIQYF. The chain employs TRBV7-2 and TRBJ2-4; D gene uncertain. The length of the CDR3 is 13 residues. Germline V gene lookup returns CDR1 SGHTA and CDR2 FQGNSA. Deletions cut 0 bases from V and 10 bases from J, with 10 bases between.

This clone has only a few counts. The gene calls are TRBV9 and TRBJ1-1, with 12 bases aligning to TRBD1. Trimming took 2 bases from V and 3 from J; bases not matched to a gene: 5. The CDR3 loop spans 16 amino acids. CDR1 and CDR2 (germline): SGDLS, YYNGEE. As DNA, the CDR3 is TGTGCCAGCAGCGTCGGGACAGGGGGCGAGTACACTGAAGCTTTCTTT. Translated, it gives CASSVGTGGEYTEAFF.

This chain uses TRBV11-1 with TRBJ1-2; 8 nucleotides align to TRBD1. This CDR3 has 14 residues. Unmatched junction bases numbered 4, after V lost 5 bases and J lost 2 bases. The germline CDR1 and CDR2 sequences are SGHAT and FQDESV (reference sequence). CDR3 region: CASSRRDRNYGYTF. The CDR3 nucleotides read TGTGCCAGCAGCCGACGGGACAGGAACTATGGCTACACCTTC.